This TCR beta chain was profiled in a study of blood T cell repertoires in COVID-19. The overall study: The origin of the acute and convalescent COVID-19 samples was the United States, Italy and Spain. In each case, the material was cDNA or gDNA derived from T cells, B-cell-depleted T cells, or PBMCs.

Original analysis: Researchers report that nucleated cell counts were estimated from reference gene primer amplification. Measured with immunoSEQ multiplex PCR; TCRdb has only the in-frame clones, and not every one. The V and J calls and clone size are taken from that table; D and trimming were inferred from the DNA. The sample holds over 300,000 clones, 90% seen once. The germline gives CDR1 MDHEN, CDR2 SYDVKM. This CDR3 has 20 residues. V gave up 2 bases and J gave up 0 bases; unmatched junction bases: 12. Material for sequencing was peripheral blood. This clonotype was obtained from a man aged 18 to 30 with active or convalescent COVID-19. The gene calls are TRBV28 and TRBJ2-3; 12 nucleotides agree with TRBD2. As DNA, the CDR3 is TGTGCCAGCAGTTTAGGCCTAGCGGGAGGGGATTTTATGAGCACAGATACGCAGTATTTT. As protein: CASSLGLAGGDFMSTDTQYF.